These T cell receptor beta chains were read from a single sample in a study of control samples from healthy donors and cancer patients. The method was immunoSEQ multiplex PCR; TCRdb's version includes in-frame clones alone and lacks a portion of them. This sample has nearly 200,000 clones, with over 80% found just once. Specimen: blood. These receptors were taken from a man aged 25-45 years in good health. Both conserved end residues are part of each CDR3. A D gene is named only where the DNA matches it firmly.

v_gene,j_gene,len,d_gene,CDR3aa
TRBV19,TRBJ1-1,12,.,CASSIDRHEAFF
TRBV27,TRBJ1-1,15,TRBD1,CASSPWTGSNTEAFF
TRBV3-1/TRBV3-2,TRBJ1-3,15,TRBD1,CASSQQGASGNTIYF
TRBV13,TRBJ1-1,17,.,CASSRTTGLVSNTEAFF
TRBV3-1/TRBV3-2,TRBJ2-3,11,.,CASKGGDTQYF
TRBV9,TRBJ1-3,15,.,CASSVAGQPGNTIYF
TRBV19,TRBJ1-1,15,.,CASSSGLTHGTEAFF
TRBV19,TRBJ1-2,14,TRBD1,CASSTGTGDYGYTF
TRBV6-5,TRBJ1-3,16,.,CASSYSGESSGNTIYF
TRBV27,TRBJ2-1,16,.,CASRLTTTHTGDEQFF
TRBV7-9,TRBJ1-2,17,.,CASSHHLQGSTNYGYTF
TRBV11-3,TRBJ1-6,16,.,CASSPLGGKGRGTLHF
TRBV5-1,TRBJ1-4,16,.,CASSLGYRPPGRKLFF
TRBV5-1,TRBJ1-1,14,.,CASSWSVGNTEAFF
TRBV28,TRBJ1-2,13,.,CASSLSQGHGYTF
TRBV18,TRBJ2-7,12,TRBD1,CASSSTGAQQYF
TRBV6-5,TRBJ1-1,14,TRBD1,CASRAGQGSTEAFF
TRBV27,TRBJ1-5,15,TRBD1,CASSLTGGKGQPQHF
TRBV9,TRBJ1-2,15,TRBD1,CASSVVGDRGRGYTF
TRBV5-1,TRBJ2-4,17,TRBD1,CASSFQPGQIAKNIQYF
TRBV6-8,TRBJ2-1,16,.,CASSYYGTASYNEQFF
TRBV4-2,TRBJ2-3,16,.,CASSLNKLSLTDTQYF
TRBV3-1/TRBV3-2,TRBJ2-1,15,.,CASSQEQRYYNEQFF
TRBV5-4,TRBJ2-7,14,.,CASRVFGRGYEQYF
TRBV12-3/TRBV12-4,TRBJ1-2,12,TRBD1,CASSLGQGHGTF
TRBV18,TRBJ2-2,16,TRBD2,CASSPLQRAGTGELFF
TRBV5-1,TRBJ1-2,15,TRBD1,CASSRGQEHNYGYTF
TRBV5-5,TRBJ2-7,14,.,CASSLAWQIYEQYF
TRBV7-9,TRBJ2-7,15,.,CASSLAKGLAYEQYF
TRBV11-3,TRBJ2-7,12,.,CASSLFPQEQYF
TRBV4-2,TRBJ2-3,18,TRBD2,CASSLIAGLAGATDTQYF
TRBV4-1,TRBJ1-1,18,TRBD1,CASSRTTEETGLNTEAFF
TRBV5-1,TRBJ1-2,12,.,CASSSTEGGYTF
TRBV27,TRBJ2-1,15,TRBD2,CASSESGGSYNEQFF
TRBV19,TRBJ1-1,14,.,CASSPGPMNTEAFF
TRBV5-1,TRBJ1-1,15,TRBD1,CASSASGQGVTEAFF
TRBV19,TRBJ1-6,14,.,CASMSSFDNSPLHF
TRBV28,TRBJ1-2,14,.,CASSRDGPNYGYTF
TRBV2,TRBJ1-1,14,TRBD1,CASSEDRVVTEAFF
TRBV3-1/TRBV3-2,TRBJ1-4,12,.,CASSRADEKLFF
TRBV30,TRBJ1-1,14,.,CAWTPVWGQAEAFF
TRBV20-1,TRBJ2-7,17,TRBD2,CSASVTSGGASRYEQYF
TRBV2,TRBJ1-2,14,.,CASSEPGGTYGYTF
TRBV11-3,TRBJ2-7,16,.,CASSLPPGTESYEQYF
TRBV19,TRBJ1-3,16,.,CASTPSEKNSGNTIYF
TRBV6-5,TRBJ2-6,16,.,CASSYEGGAGANVLTF
TRBV21-1,TRBJ1-1,17,.,CASSPGPTRSLVAEAFF
TRBV5-6,TRBJ2-7,15,.,CASKPTVVLPYEQYF
TRBV20-1,TRBJ1-2,11,TRBD1,CSAPQGGGYTF
TRBV11-2,TRBJ2-2,15,TRBD2,CASSVLAANTGELFF
TRBV19,TRBJ1-3,16,TRBD1,CASRLGSTGVGNTIYF
TRBV2,TRBJ2-2,13,TRBD1,CASNQGAVGELFF
TRBV9,TRBJ1-2,13,.,CASSGTGPYGYTF
TRBV11-2,TRBJ2-6,14,.,CASSAGLSANVLTF
TRBV30,TRBJ1-1,13,.,CAWQPTANTEAFF
TRBV15,TRBJ2-4,17,TRBD2,CATSRWASGGLKNIQYF
TRBV7-9,TRBJ2-3,16,.,CASSSHVGSSTDTQYF